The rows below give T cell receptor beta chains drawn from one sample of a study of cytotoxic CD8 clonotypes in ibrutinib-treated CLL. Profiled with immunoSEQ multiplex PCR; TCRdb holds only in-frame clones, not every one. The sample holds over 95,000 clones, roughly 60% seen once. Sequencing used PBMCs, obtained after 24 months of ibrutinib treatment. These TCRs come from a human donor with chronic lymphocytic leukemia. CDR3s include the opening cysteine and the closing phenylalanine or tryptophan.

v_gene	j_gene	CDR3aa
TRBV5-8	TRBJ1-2	CASRGNYGYTF
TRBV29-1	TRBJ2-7	CSVARTGWEQYF
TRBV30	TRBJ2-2	CAWSRMATGELFF
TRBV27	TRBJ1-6	CASSPGPWGNSPLHF
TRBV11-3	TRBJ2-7	CASSLDSTSGSYEQYF
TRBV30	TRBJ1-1	CAWRPGQKYTEAFF
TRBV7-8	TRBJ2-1	CASSLGFGNRVGEQFF
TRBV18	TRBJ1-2	CASSPDSTGSAGYTF
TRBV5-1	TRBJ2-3	CASSLMTSGTDTQYF
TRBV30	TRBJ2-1	CAWSVLGGASNEQFF
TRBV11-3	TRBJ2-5	CASSERDTQETQYF
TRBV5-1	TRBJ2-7	CASSYNRDSEQYF
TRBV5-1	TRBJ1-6	CASSLENSPLHF
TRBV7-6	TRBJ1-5	CASSLSSNQPQHF
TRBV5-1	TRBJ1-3	CASSFYSGNTIYF
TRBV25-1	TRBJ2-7	CASTRGSSYEQYF
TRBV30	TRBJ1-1	CAWTLQGAHTEAFF
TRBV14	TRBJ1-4	CASSQDHPTKKLFF
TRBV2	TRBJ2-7	CASSIQSNYEQYF
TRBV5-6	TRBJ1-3	CASSFIAGNTIYF
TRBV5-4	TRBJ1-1	CASSLAGPRERAFF
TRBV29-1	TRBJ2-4	CSVGAGTGVNIQYF
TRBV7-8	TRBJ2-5	CASSRSGGPQETQYF
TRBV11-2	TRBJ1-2	CASSLTGYGYTF
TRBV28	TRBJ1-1	CASSLKAGLLNTEAFF
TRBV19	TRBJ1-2	CASSSGLSNYGYTF
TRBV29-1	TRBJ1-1	CSVDIVVSGTEAFF
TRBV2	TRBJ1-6	CASNTDRGPLHF
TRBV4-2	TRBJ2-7	CASSRGLAYEQYF
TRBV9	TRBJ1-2	CASSEGGTDYGYTF
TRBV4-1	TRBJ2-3	CASSRPGGLSTDTQYF
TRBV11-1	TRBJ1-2	CASSLVTGYGYTF
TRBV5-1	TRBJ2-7	CASRTSGNTYEQYF
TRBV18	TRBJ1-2	CASSPAGTNYGYTF
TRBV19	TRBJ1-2	CASSTLADRGYGYTF
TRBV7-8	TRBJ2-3	CASSLKEHTDTQYF
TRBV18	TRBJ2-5	CASSLSVGPGETQYF
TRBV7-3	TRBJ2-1	CASSLGTGLNEQFF
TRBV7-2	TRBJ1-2	CASSFRDGNYGYTF
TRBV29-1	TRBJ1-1	CSVESPRNTEAFF
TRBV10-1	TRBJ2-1	CASSVLSGPTNEQFF
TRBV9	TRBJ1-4	CASSLGQGATNEKLFF
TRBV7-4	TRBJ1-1	CASSLEVRAGSLKAFF
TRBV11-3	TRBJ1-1	CASSTWTGASTEAFF
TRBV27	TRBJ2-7	CASSLSFRETYEQYF
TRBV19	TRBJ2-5	CASSIAGFETQYF
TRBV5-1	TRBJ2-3	CASSPAGGMTGTDTQYF
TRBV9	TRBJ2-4	CASSEDAGTGKNIQYF
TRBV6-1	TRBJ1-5	CASSPQGISNQPQHF
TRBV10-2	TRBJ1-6	CASSVGAWSSYNSPLHF
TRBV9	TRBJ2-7	CASSQENAYPYEQYF
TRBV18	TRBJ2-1	CASSPRIGGHLYNEQFF